Below are 5 T cell receptor beta chains sequenced from a single sample in a study of blood T cell repertoires in COVID-19 (dated by TCRdb to 2019 to 2021). Library generation was performed with the immunoSEQ multiplex PCR assay. The table comes from immuneACCESS by way of TCRdb, which keeps in-frame sequences with V and J called. Part of the clones is missing from these tables; in studies checked, under half for an unresolved V gene and the rest for unknown reasons. Recorded for this sample are approximately 84,000 clones; approximately 80% of them occurred a single time. Around 15% of the sample belongs to the ten largest clones. Material: peripheral blood. These receptors came from a human donor in a cohort sampled during active COVID-19.

The V gene is TRBV10-3, the J gene TRBJ2-7; tentative D call: TRBD1 (6 bases). The germline gives CDR1 ENHRY, CDR2 SYGVKD. CDR3 length: 13 residues. V dropped 5 bases and J dropped 7 bases, with 15 bases sitting between them. CDR3 DNA: TGTGCCATCAGTCCTCGGGACATCAGTGAGCAGTACTTC. This sequence encodes CAISPRDISEQYF.

V and J are TRBV7-9 and TRBJ2-1, with D perhaps matching TRBD2 (5 bases). The V end lost 5 bases, the J end lost 5 bases, and 16 bases lay between the germline ends. In germline, CDR1 is SEHNR, CDR2 FQNEAQ (reference sequence). This CDR3 region has 15 residues. CDR3 sequence: CASSVARRRNNEQFF. DNA for the CDR3: TGTGCCAGCAGCGTCGCGCGGCGGAGGAACAATGAGCAGTTCTTC.

The rearrangement uses TRBV5-8 and TRBJ1-5, with 8 bases identical to TRBD1. This CDR3 is 15 amino acids long. V lost 4 bases and J lost 6; bases outside the gene matches: 9. Germline lookup yields CDR1 SGHTS and CDR2 YDEGEE. The CDR3 spells CASSTTGGRGQPQHF. DNA for the CDR3: TGTGCCAGCAGCACCACAGGGGGAAGGGGTCAGCCCCAGCATTTT.

J is TRBJ2-4 and V is TRBV28, with TRBD1 matching 10 bases. The J segment lost 2 bases and the V segment lost 9 bases, leaving 7 bases of the junction unmatched. CDR1 is MDHEN, CDR2 SYDVKM, per germline. The CDR3 runs 15 residues. CDR3 residues: CASLGQGFTKNIQYF. The CDR3 DNA is TGTGCCAGTCTGGGACAGGGGTTCACCAAAAACATTCAGTACTTC.

This chain uses TRBV28 with TRBJ1-4, with D possibly matching TRBD1 (5 bases). Germline V gene data show CDR1 as MDHEN and CDR2 as SYDVKM. The V gene lost 7 bases and the J gene lost 4 bases, with 13 bases spanning the gap. The CDR3 has 14 residues. The CDR3 DNA follows: TGTGCCAGCAAAGCGGGGGGGAATAATGAAAAACTGTTTTTT. Amino acids: CASKAGGNNEKLFF.